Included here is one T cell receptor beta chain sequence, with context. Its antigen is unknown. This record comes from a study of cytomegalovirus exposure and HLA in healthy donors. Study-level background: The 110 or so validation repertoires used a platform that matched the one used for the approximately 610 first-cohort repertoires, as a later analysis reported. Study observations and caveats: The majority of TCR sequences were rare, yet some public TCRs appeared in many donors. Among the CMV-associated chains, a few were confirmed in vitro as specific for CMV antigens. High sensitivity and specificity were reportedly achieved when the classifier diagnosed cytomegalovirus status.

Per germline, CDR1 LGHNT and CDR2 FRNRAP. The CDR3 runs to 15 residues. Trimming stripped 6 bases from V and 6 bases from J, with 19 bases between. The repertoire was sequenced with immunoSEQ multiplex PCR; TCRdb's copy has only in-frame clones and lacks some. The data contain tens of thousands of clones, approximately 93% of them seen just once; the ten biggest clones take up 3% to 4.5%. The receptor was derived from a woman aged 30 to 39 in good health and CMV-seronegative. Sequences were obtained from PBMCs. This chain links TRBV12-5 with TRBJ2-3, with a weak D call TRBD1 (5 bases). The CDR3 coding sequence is TGTGCTAGTGGCCCTACCCCTCCCCCAGGGGATACGCAGTATTTT. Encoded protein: CASGPTPPPGDTQYF.